This TCR beta chain was documented in a study of OX40 agonist ivuxolimab in advanced cancers. About the study as a whole: Ivuxolimab, which targeted the costimulatory receptor OX40 (CD134), was an agonistic, fully human IgG2 monoclonal antibody. Intravenous ivuxolimab was administered to patients every 2 weeks at six dose levels: 0.01, 0.1, 0.3, 1.5, 3 and 10 mg/kg. Of the approximately 50 patients in dose escalation, about 20 had hepatocellular carcinoma, some 15 had melanoma, 9 had renal cell carcinoma and 9 had head and neck cancer. In the dose-escalation cohort, nearly 85% of patients were male, and the mean age was roughly 60 years with a range of roughly 23 to 90. Patients were allowed to have had prior anti-PD-1, anti-PD-L1 or anti-CTLA-4 therapy, and 30% to 40% of the dose-escalation patients had been treated with checkpoint inhibitors. Partial responses were achieved by three dose-escalation patients, of whom one had hepatocellular carcinoma and two had cutaneous melanoma. Peripheral TCRbeta sequencing aimed to test whether ivuxolimab altered TCR sequence diversity and caused clonal T-cell expansion. The paper describes the monotherapy dose-escalation part (N of about 57 patients) of the phase I trial of ivuxolimab.

What the authors observed across the whole study: Low levels of normalized T-cell clonal expansion were also seen in some patients who did not respond. The antigen specificity of the clonally expanded peripheral T cells was not determined. In the 0.1-3.0 mg/kg groups, partial responders had among the lowest normalized peripheral clonal expansion, particularly in CD8+ T cells. After ivuxolimab, CD8+ T cells had more expanded clones than CD4+ T cells on average. At doses of 0.1 to 3.0 mg/kg, clonal expansion of both CD4+ and CD8+ blood T cells was observed from baseline to week 6.

The trial excluded patients who had a history of autoimmune disease or who were on systemic immunosuppression. Peripheral blood for TCR sequencing was collected from all dose cohorts at baseline, on cycle 4 day 1, and on cycle 7 day 1. The samples were drawn from a first-in-human, open-label, multicenter phase I dose-escalation trial of ivuxolimab. Adults with locally advanced or metastatic head and neck squamous cell, hepatocellular, melanoma or renal cell carcinoma were enrolled in the trial. Before TCR sequencing, CD4+ T cells and CD8+ T cells were sorted from peripheral blood as separate populations. Compared with germline, V lacks 1 base and J lacks 9 bases; bases without a gene match: 5. Via the germline V gene (reference sequence), CDR1 is LNHDA and CDR2 SQIVND. From its cysteine to its phenylalanine, the CDR3 spans 14 amino acids. Only CDR3 DNA is held: 42 bases, read in frame from base 1.

Genomic DNA was isolated from the sorted cells so that the TCRbeta CDR3 region could be sequenced. TCRbeta CDR3 regions were sequenced using the immunoSEQ Assay. Not all clones reach the TCRdb copy of this immuneACCESS table, which keeps in-frame sequences only. Checked studies attribute under half of the gap to unresolved V genes and leave the rest unexplained. The sample profile shows some 26,000 clones; roughly 77% of them were found once. Of the sample, around a third falls within the top ten clones. A note on this clone: No antigen is known for it. No base-level quality is on record; no much larger clone is a single base apart.

The chain links TRBV19 with TRBJ2-1; 8 central nucleotides agree with TRBD2. This sequence was found in an adult with an advanced solid tumor such as melanoma, head and neck, liver or kidney cancer. The material was CD4+ or CD8+ T cells sorted from blood, obtained in a trial of the OX40 agonist ivuxolimab. CDR3 reads: CASSIAGGPSEQFF. The nucleotides read TGTGCCAGTAGTATAGCGGGGGGGCCGAGTGAGCAGTTCTTC. The entire variable domain, with the stretches around the CDR3 drawn from the reference TRBV19 and TRBJ2-1 proteins, is DGGITQSPKYLFRKEGQNVTLSCEQNLNHDAMYWYRQDPGQGLRLIYYSQIVNDFQKGDIAEGYSVSREKKESFPLTVTSAQKNPTAFYLCASSIAGGPSEQFFGPGTRLTVL.